One sample yielded the 4 T cell receptor beta chains listed below, sequenced in a study of immune evolution from preneoplasia to lung adenocarcinoma. The protocol was immunoSEQ multiplex PCR, while the TCRdb copy is restricted to in-frame clones and leaves out a portion. Counted here are around 10,000 clones, 76% occurring once; the ten biggest clones make up approximately 28%. Specimen: FFPE normal lung tissue adjacent to the tumor. These receptors came from a person between 55 and 69 years old with lung adenocarcinoma. Some clones in this sample may be carry-over from other donors' samples.

A few counts support this clone. CDR3 in amino acids: CASSSTSGVTYNEQFF. The CDR3 coding sequence is TGCGCCAGCAGCTCCACCTCGGGGGTCACCTACAATGAGCAGTTCTTC. The chain carries TRBV5-1 and TRBJ2-1, with D possibly matching TRBD2 (6 bases). Germline loops: CDR1 SGHRS, CDR2 YFSETQ. The CDR3 sequence is 16 residues long. Trimming removed 3 bases at V and 2 bases at J, with 15 bases between.

The table lists this clone with a count of one. J is TRBJ2-1 and V is TRBV19, with 7 bases aligning to TRBD2. The V segment lost 8 bases and the J segment 3 bases; nucleotides outside the gene matches: 7. Germline CDR1 reads LNHDA; CDR2 reads SQIVND (reference sequence). The CDR3 loop spans 14 amino acids. The CDR3: CASRAGLGYNEQFF. The CDR3 nucleotides are TGTGCCAGTCGAGCGGGGTTGGGCTACAATGAGCAGTTCTTC.

The chain recombines TRBV28 with TRBJ2-5; D unclear. The CDR3 is 14 residues long. Germline CDR1 is MDHEN and CDR2 is SYDVKM. V dropped 5 bases and J dropped 7 bases, with 17 bases sitting between them. As DNA, the CDR3 is TGTGCCAGCAGTCCGGGCAGGAGACTGGGGACCCAGTACTTC. This translates into CASSPGRRLGTQYF.

This clone was counted a single time. The rearrangement joins TRBV5-4 to TRBJ2-7; 9 nucleotides match TRBD2. This CDR3 region has 16 residues. Germline V gene data show CDR1 as SGHNT and CDR2 as YYREEE (reference sequence). With V trimmed by 4 bases and J by 6 bases, 14 bases remained unmatched. The CDR3 DNA reads TGTGCCAGCAGCCCCCTCAGCGGGGGGCTGATGAGCGAGCAGTACTTC. Translating gives CASSPLSGGLMSEQYF. Based on the CDR3 plus reference TRBV5-4 and TRBJ2-7, the full variable domain is ETGVTQSPTHLIKTRGQQVTLRCSSQSGHNTVSWYQQALGQGPQFIFQYYREEENGRGNFPPRFSGLQFPNYSSELNVNALELDDSALYLCASSPLSGGLMSEQYFGPGTRLTVT.